Each of the 16 T cell receptor beta chains below was sequenced from the same sample in a study of shared clonotypes between healthy human individuals. TCRdb keeps only in-frame clones here, not all; method: immunoSEQ multiplex PCR. The data contain about 660,000 clones, approximately 79% of them singletons. The sample taken for sequencing was memory CD4+ T cells sorted from blood. The subset here: CD45RA-negative fraction. The receptor set was obtained from a woman aged 25 to 39 in good health.

This chain links TRBV6-6 with TRBJ1-5, with D tentatively TRBD1 (6 bases). CDR1 is MNHNY, CDR2 SVGAGI, per germline (reference sequence). Trimming stripped 6 bases from V and 4 bases from J, with 10 bases between. This CDR3 is built from 13 residues. This CDR3 reads CASRQGGNQPQHF. CDR3 sequence (DNA): TGTGCCAGCAGACAGGGAGGAAATCAGCCCCAGCATTTT.

This chain joins TRBV28 and TRBJ2-3; 7 bases are a match to TRBD1. The V gene end was trimmed by 5 bases and the J gene end by 1 base; junction bases not matched to a gene: 9. Germline assignment: CDR1 MDHEN and CDR2 SYDVKM. The CDR3 runs 16 residues. The CDR3 DNA reads as TGTGCCAGCAGTACGGCAGGGGGTAGTGGCACAGATACGCAGTATTTT. As protein: CASSTAGGSGTDTQYF.

The CDR3 protein is CSAGTSMSDTQYF. As DNA, the CDR3 is TGCAGCGCCGGGACTAGCATGTCCGATACGCAGTATTTT. This rearrangement joins TRBV29-1 to TRBJ2-3, with TRBD2 matching 9 bases. This CDR3 is built from 13 residues. Germline trimming cut 7 bases from V and 6 bases from J; bases unmatched to any gene: 8. Germline V gives CDR1 SQVTM, CDR2 ANQGSEA.

The chain couples TRBV7-6 to TRBJ2-1, with 8 bases aligning to TRBD2. With 0 bases clipped from V and 4 bases from J, the junction kept 5 bases outside the gene matches. The V gene's germline CDR1 is SGHVS and CDR2 FNYEAQ. CDR3 length equals 16 residues. The chain's CDR3 is CASSLASGNEYNEQFF. The CDR3 DNA sequence: TGTGCCAGCAGCTTAGCTAGCGGGAATGAATACAATGAGCAGTTCTTC.

This clone was counted only a few times. V usage is TRBV4-1 and J usage is TRBJ1-3, with D hard to call. The CDR3 sequence is 16 residues long. The V gene lost 3 bases and the J gene lost 8 bases, with 20 bases spanning the gap. Per the germline V gene, CDR1 is MGHRA and CDR2 is YSYEKL. The CDR3 bases are TGCGCCAGCAGCCATAAGCCCCCCGGGGATGTGGACACCATATATTTT. As protein: CASSHKPPGDVDTIYF.

The genes are TRBV28 and TRBJ1-1, with D possibly TRBD1 on 6 matching bases. The germline V gene has CDR1 MDHEN and CDR2 SYDVKM. CDR3 length equals 15 residues. V gave up 7 bases and J gave up 0 bases, with 15 bases separating them. The CDR3 nucleotides are TGTGCCAGCATACCAAGGGGGGAGGTGAACACTGAAGCTTTCTTT. Protein: CASIPRGEVNTEAFF.

This clone was detected ten times or more. V and J are TRBV7-5 and TRBJ2-7; the D segment call TRBD2 is taken from the table without a DNA check. TRBV7-5 is a known pseudogene. The length of the CDR3 is 16 residues. The CDR3 is CVRSLAGEGRSYEQYF. The CDR3 coding sequence is TGTGTCAGAAGCTTAGCCGGGGAGGGGAGGTCCTACGAGCAGTACTTC.

In DNA form, the CDR3 reads TGTGCCAGCAGTTTAGAAGCAGGGTCTAACTATGGCTACACCTTC. It translates to CASSLEAGSNYGYTF. This sequence joins TRBV28 and TRBJ1-2; a possible D gene is TRBD1 (5 bases). CDR1 and CDR2 (germline): MDHEN, SYDVKM. Trimming stripped 2 bases from V and 0 bases from J, with 10 bases between. The CDR3 has 15 amino acids.

The chain is built from TRBV7-5 and TRBJ2-1. TRBV7-5 is a recognized pseudogene. The CDR3 loop spans 13 amino acids. The CDR3 DNA reads TGTGTCAGAACCAAACCATGGGGAAATGAGCAGTTCTTC. It is translated as CVRTKPWGNEQFF.

The chain links TRBV19 to TRBJ1-1; possible D gene TRBD1, 5 bases. The germline V and J ends were trimmed by 8 bases and 2 bases, with 15 bases remaining between them. The CDR3 totals 14 residues. Looked up from germline, CDR1 is LNHDA and CDR2 is SQIVND (reference sequence). The CDR3 loop is CASGRTRENTEAFF. In DNA, the CDR3 is TGTGCCAGTGGAAGGACAAGAGAAAACACTGAAGCTTTCTTT.

A few counts support this clone. This chain connects TRBV28 to TRBJ1-3, with D perhaps matching TRBD1 (6 bases). Germline loops: CDR1 MDHEN, CDR2 SYDVKM. The CDR3 contains 17 residues. The V end lost 5 bases, the J end lost 0 bases, and 17 bases lay between the germline ends. CDR3 sequence: CASSPQGRYYSGNTIYF. The CDR3 bases are TGTGCCAGCAGTCCCCAGGGGCGTTATTACTCTGGAAACACCATATATTTT.

This sequence joins TRBV9 and TRBJ2-6; no reliable D call. This CDR3 has 15 residues. Germline V gene lookup returns CDR1 SGDLS and CDR2 YYNGEE. The V end was cut by 4 bases, the J end by 4 bases, with 12 bases between. The CDR3, as DNA: TGTGCCAGCAGCCCGATTGGCCCGGGGGCCAACGTCCTGACTTTC. Its translation: CASSPIGPGANVLTF.

This clone was recorded a few times. This chain links TRBV19 with TRBJ2-1; 10 nucleotides line up with TRBD2. The junction had 0 bases not matched to a gene; V was cut back by 4 bases and J by 0 bases. This CDR3 is 15 amino acids long. Germline-derived CDR1 and CDR2 are LNHDA and SQIVND (reference sequence). The CDR3 is CASSTSGSSYNEQFF. The CDR3 DNA is TGTGCCAGTAGTACTAGCGGGAGCTCCTACAATGAGCAGTTCTTC.

The CDR3 DNA follows: TGCGCCAGCAGCTTGACGGGACGCACAGATACGCAGTATTTT. Translating it yields CASSLTGRTDTQYF. The V gene is TRBV5-1, the J gene TRBJ2-3; D possibly matches TRBD1 or TRBD2 (5 bases each). The CDR3 loop spans 14 amino acids. The V end was cut by 1 base, the J end by 1 base, with 7 bases between. CDR1 is SGHRS, CDR2 YFSETQ, per germline.

In this sample, this clone turned up once. This specimen includes other DNA sequences encoding the same CDR3. The rearrangement uses TRBV2 and TRBJ2-7; a possible D gene is TRBD1 (6 bases). CDR1 is SNHLY and CDR2 is FYNNEI in the germline V gene. CDR3 size: 12 residues. Trimming took off 6 bases at V and 0 bases at J, with 6 bases between the two ends. Here the CDR3 DNA reads TGTGCCAGCAGACAGGGCTCCTACGAGCAGTACTTC. Translating gives CASRQGSYEQYF.

The chain recombines TRBV7-2 with TRBJ1-5; 7 positions agree with TRBD1. Per germline, CDR1 SGHTA and CDR2 FQGNSA. Trimming at V came to 2 bases and at J to 6 bases, leaving 7 bases not matched to a gene. CDR3 length: 15 amino acids. The CDR3 loop reads CASSLKGASSQPQHF. The CDR3 DNA reads TGTGCCAGCAGCTTAAAGGGGGCAAGTTCTCAGCCCCAGCATTTT.